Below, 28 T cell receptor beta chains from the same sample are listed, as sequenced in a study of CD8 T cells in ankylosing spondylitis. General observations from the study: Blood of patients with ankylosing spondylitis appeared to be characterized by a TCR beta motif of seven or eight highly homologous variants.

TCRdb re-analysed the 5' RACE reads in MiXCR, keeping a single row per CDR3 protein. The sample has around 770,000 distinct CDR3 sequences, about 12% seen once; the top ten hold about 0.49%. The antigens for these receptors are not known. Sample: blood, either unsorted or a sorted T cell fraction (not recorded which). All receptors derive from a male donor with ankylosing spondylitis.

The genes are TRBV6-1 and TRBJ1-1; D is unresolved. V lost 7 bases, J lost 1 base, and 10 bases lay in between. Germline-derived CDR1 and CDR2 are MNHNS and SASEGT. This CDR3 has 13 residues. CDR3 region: CASKGVPNTEAFF. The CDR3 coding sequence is TGTGCCAGCAAGGGTGTTCCGAACACTGAAGCTTTCTTT.

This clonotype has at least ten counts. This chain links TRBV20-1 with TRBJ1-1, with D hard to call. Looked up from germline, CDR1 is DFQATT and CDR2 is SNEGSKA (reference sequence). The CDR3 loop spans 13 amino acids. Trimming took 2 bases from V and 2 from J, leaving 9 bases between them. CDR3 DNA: TGCAGTGCTAGATTGCTGGATAACACTGAAGCTTTCTTT. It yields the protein CSARLLDNTEAFF.

The CDR3 DNA reads as TGTGCCAGCAGTGGCCGACTAGCGGCTAGCACAGATACGCAGTATTTT. Translated: CASSGRLAASTDTQYF. This sequence joins TRBV6-5 and TRBJ2-3; 9 positions match TRBD2. CDR1 and CDR2 from the germline V gene are MNHEY and SVGAGI. The CDR3 runs 16 residues. V trimming: 5 bases; J trimming: 0 bases; junction bases outside the gene matches: 6.

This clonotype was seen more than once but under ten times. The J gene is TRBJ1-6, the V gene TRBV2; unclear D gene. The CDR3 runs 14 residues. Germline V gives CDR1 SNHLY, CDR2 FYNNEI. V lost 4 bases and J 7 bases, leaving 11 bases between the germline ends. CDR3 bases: TGTGCCAGCAGTGGGGTCTCTCCCAATTCACCCCTCCACTTT. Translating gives CASSGVSPNSPLHF.

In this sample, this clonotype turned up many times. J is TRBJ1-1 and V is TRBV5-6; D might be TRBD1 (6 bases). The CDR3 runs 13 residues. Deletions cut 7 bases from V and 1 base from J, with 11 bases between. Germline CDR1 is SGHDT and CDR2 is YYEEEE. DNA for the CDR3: TGTGCCAGCGACGGGGGCGCGAACACTGAAGCTTTCTTT. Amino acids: CASDGGANTEAFF. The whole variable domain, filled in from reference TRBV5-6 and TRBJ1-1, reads DAGVTQSPTHLIKTRGQQVTLRCSPKSGHDTVSWYQQALGQGPQFIFQYYEEEERQRGNFPDRFSGHQFPNYSSELNVNALLLGDSALYLCASDGGANTEAFFGQGTRLTVV.

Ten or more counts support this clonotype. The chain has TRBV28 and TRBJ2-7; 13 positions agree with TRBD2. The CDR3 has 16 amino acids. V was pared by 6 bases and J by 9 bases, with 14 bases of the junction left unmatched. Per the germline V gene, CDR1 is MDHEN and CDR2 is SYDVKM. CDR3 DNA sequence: TGTGCCAGCAGCCCCGGGACTAGCGGGGTTCTACGAGGGCAGTACTTC. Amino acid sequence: CASSPGTSGVLRGQYF.

The CDR3 here is CASAPQGGEKLFF. CDR3 nucleotide sequence: TGTGCCAGCGCCCCACAGGGAGGGGAAAAACTGTTTTTT. The gene calls are TRBV5-6 and TRBJ1-4, with D possibly TRBD1 on 6 matching bases. Germline V CDR1 and CDR2: SGHDT, YYEEEE. Trimming took off 7 bases at V and 8 bases at J, with 15 bases between the two ends. The CDR3 contains 13 residues.

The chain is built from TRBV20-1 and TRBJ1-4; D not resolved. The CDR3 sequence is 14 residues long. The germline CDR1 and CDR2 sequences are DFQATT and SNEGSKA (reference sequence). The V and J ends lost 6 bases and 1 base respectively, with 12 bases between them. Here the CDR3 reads CSASGGLTNEKLFF. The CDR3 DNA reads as TGCAGTGCCTCGGGTGGGCTAACTAATGAAAAACTGTTTTTT.

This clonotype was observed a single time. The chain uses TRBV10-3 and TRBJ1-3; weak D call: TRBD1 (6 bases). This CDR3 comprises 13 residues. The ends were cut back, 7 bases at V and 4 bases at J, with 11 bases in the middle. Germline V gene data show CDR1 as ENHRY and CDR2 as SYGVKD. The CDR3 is CAINRGDGNTIYF. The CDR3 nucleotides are TGTGCCATCAATAGGGGGGACGGAAACACCATATATTTT.

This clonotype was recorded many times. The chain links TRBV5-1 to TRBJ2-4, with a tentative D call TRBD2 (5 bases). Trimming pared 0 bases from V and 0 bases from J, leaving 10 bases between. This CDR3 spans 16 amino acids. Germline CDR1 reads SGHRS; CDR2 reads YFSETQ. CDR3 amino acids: CASSLGRVLAKNIQYF. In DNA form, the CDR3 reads TGCGCCAGCAGCTTGGGGCGGGTACTAGCCAAAAACATTCAGTACTTC.

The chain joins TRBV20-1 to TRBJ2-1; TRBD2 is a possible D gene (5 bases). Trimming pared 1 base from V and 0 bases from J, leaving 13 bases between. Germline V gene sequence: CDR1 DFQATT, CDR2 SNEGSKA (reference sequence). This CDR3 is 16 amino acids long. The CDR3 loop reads CSARVRGAISYNEQFF. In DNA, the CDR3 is TGCAGTGCTAGAGTACGGGGAGCGATCTCCTACAATGAGCAGTTCTTC.

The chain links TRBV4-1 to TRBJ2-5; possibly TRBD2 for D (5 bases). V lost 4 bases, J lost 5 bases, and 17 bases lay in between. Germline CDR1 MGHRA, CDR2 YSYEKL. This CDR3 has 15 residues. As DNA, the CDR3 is TGCGCCAGCAGCCTCACTTCAGTTGGAGGTGAGACCCAGTACTTC. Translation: CASSLTSVGGETQYF.

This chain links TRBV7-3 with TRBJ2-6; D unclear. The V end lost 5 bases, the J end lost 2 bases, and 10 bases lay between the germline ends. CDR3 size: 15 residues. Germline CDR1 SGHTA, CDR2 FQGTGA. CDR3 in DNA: TGTGCCAGCAGCCGTAACATTGCTGGGGCCAACGTCCTGACTTTC. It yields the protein CASSRNIAGANVLTF.

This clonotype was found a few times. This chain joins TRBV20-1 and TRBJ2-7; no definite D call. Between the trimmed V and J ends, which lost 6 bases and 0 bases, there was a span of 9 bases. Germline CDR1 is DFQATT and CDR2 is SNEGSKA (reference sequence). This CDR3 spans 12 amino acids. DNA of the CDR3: TGCAGTGCCAAGGAGAGCTCCTACGAGCAGTACTTC. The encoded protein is CSAKESSYEQYF.

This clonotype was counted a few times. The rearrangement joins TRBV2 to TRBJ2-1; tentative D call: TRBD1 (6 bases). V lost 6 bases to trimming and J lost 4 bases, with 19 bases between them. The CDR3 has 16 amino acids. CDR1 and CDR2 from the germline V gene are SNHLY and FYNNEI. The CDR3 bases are TGTGCCAGCAGAAACCCAAGGGGGATAAATTACAATGAGCAGTTCTTC. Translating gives CASRNPRGINYNEQFF.

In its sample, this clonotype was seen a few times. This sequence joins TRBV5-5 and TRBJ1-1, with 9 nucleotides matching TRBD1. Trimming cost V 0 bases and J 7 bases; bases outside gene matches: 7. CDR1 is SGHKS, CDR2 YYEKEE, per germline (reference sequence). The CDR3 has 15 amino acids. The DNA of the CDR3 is TGTGCCAGCAGCTTGGGTGCGACAGGGGGACTTGAAGCTTTCTTT. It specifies CASSLGATGGLEAFF.

CDR3 sequence reads: CATSDPTREGVTQYF. The DNA of the CDR3 is TGTGCCACCAGTGATCCGACTCGGGAAGGCGTTACGCAGTATTTT. The J gene is TRBJ2-3, the V gene TRBV24-1; maybe TRBD2 (5 bases). The germline gives CDR1 KGHDR, CDR2 SFDVKD. Trimming took 3 bases from V and 8 from J, leaving 17 bases between them. The CDR3 is 15 residues long.

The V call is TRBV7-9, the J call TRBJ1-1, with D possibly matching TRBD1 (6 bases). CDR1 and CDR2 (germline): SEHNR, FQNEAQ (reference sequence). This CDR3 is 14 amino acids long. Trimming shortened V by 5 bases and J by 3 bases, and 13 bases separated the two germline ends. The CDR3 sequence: CASSKREGDTEAFF. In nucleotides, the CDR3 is TGTGCCAGCAGCAAGAGGGAGGGGGACACTGAAGCTTTCTTT.

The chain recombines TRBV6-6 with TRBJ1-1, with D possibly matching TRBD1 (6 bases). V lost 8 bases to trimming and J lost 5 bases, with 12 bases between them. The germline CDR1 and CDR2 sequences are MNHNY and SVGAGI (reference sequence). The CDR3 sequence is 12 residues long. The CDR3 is CASARQETEAFF. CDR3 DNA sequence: TGTGCCAGCGCGAGACAGGAGACTGAAGCTTTCTTT.

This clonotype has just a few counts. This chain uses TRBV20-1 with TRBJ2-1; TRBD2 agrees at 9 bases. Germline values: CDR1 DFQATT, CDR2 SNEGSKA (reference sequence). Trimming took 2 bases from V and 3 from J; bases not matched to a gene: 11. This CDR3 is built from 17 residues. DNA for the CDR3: TGCAGTGCTAGATCAAGTAAGACTAGCGGAAGCTACAATGAGCAGTTCTTC. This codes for CSARSSKTSGSYNEQFF.

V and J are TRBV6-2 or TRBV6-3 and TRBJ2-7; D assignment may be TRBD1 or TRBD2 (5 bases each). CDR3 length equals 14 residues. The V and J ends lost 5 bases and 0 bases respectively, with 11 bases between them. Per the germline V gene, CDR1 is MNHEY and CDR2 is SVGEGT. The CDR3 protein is CASSDGTSSYEQYF. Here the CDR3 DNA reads TGTGCCAGCAGTGACGGGACGAGCTCCTACGAGCAGTACTTC.

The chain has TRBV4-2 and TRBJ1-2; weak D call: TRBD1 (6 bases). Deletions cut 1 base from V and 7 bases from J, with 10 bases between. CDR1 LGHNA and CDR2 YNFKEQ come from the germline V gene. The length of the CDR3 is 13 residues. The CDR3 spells CASSQAKGGGYTF. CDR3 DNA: TGTGCCAGCAGCCAAGCTAAAGGGGGTGGCTACACCTTC.

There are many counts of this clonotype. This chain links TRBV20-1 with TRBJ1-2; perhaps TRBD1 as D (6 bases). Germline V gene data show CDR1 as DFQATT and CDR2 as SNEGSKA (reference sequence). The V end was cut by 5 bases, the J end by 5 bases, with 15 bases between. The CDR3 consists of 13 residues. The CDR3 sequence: CSASVQGWYGYTF. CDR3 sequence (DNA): TGCAGTGCTTCGGTCCAGGGGTGGTATGGCTACACCTTC.

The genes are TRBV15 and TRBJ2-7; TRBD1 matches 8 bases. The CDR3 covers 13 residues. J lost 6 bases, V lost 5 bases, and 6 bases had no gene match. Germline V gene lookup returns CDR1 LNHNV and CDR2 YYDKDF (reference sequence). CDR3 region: CATSHGQGREQYF. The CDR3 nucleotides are TGTGCCACCAGCCACGGACAGGGTCGCGAGCAGTACTTC.

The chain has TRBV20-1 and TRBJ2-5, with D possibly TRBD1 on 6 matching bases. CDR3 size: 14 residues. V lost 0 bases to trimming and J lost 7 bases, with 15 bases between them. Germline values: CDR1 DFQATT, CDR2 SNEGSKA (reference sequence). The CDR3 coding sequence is TGCAGTGCTAGAGATTTTGGGGGCTTGGGGACCCAGTACTTC. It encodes CSARDFGGLGTQYF.

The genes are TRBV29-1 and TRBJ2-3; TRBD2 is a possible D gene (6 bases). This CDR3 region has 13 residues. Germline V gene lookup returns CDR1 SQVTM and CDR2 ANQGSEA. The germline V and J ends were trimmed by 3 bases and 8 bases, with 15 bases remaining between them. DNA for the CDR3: TGCAGCGTTGAGAGGAGGGCCGAGGGTACGCAGTATTTT. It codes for CSVERRAEGTQYF.

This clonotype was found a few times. The CDR3 nucleotides are TGTGCCAGCAGCTTCAGATACCCCGATCAATACAATGAGCAGTTCTTC. Protein product: CASSFRYPDQYNEQFF. The rearrangement uses TRBV5-5 and TRBJ2-1; D is undetermined. The CDR3 sequence is 16 residues long. V was trimmed by 2 bases and J by 4 bases, leaving 16 bases between them. CDR1 is SGHKS, CDR2 YYEKEE, per germline (reference sequence). Full variable domain (outside the CDR3, taken from reference TRBV5-5 and TRBJ2-1): DAGVTQSPTHLIKTRGQQVTLRCSPISGHKSVSWYQQVLGQGPQFIFQYYEKEERGRGNFPDRFSARQFPNYSSELNVNALLLGDSALYLCASSFRYPDQYNEQFFGPGTRLTVL.

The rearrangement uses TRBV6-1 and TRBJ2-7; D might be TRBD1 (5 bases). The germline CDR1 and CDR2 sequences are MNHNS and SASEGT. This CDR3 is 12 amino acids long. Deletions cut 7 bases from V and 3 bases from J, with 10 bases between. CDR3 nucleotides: TGTGCCAGCAAGACAGACTTCTACGAGCAGTACTTC. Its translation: CASKTDFYEQYF.